These 17 T cell receptor beta chains were sequenced from one sample in a study of cytomegalovirus exposure and HLA in healthy donors. This PCR relied on a set of 60 Vbeta primers and 13 Jbeta primers. Only in-frame clones appear in the TCRdb table, and some are missing; sequencing was by immunoSEQ multiplex PCR. The sample contains around 150,000 clones, 65% to 85% of which appear only once. Sequences were obtained from PBMCs. The source of these receptors is a middle-aged man in good health and CMV-seropositive.

This clone was observed a handful of times. This chain links TRBV30 with TRBJ2-5, with TRBD2 identical over 7 bases. V gave up 6 bases and J gave up 1 base; unmatched junction bases: 11. In germline, CDR1 is GTSNPN, CDR2 SVGIG (reference sequence). This CDR3 contains 15 residues. This CDR3 reads CACSRTGGSQETQYF. The CDR3 region has the DNA TGTGCCTGCTCGCGTACGGGGGGAAGCCAAGAGACCCAGTACTTC.

The CDR3, as DNA: TGTGCCAGCAACACGGGAGGGAAGGAGCCCCAGCATTTT. It encodes CASNTGGKEPQHF. This chain connects TRBV7-2 to TRBJ1-5, with unresolved D. This CDR3 is 13 amino acids long. The germline V and J ends were trimmed by 7 bases and 8 bases, with 15 bases remaining between them. Germline V lookup: CDR1 SGHTA, CDR2 FQGNSA.

The rearrangement joins TRBV11-3 to TRBJ2-2; a possible D gene is TRBD2 (6 bases). V lost 5 bases, J lost 8 bases, and 33 bases lay in between. This CDR3 has 20 residues. Germline CDR1 is SGHNT and CDR2 is YENEEA. DNA for the CDR3: TGTGCCAGCAGCCCCGGGTTTGCCGGGACGGAGGGGCCTTTTGGGGGGGAGCTGTTTTTT. This encodes CASSPGFAGTEGPFGGELFF.

The CDR3 is CASSAPTGFTEAFF. The CDR3 coding sequence is TGTGCCAGCAGTGCCCCGACAGGGTTCACTGAAGCTTTCTTT. J is TRBJ1-1 and V is TRBV25-1; 7 bases align to TRBD1. There are 14 residues in the CDR3. Germline V gives CDR1 MGHDK, CDR2 SYGVNS. J gave up 4 bases and V 4 bases, and 6 bases lay outside the gene matches.

The chain couples TRBV7-6 to TRBJ2-1; tentative D call: TRBD2 (6 bases). V was shortened by 5 bases and J by 5 bases, with 13 bases between the two germline ends. The germline CDR1 and CDR2 sequences are SGHVS and FNYEAQ. The CDR3 sequence is 14 residues long. The CDR3: CASSPFGGNNEQFF. In nucleotides, the CDR3 is TGTGCCAGCAGCCCCTTTGGGGGGAACAATGAGCAGTTCTTC. Complete variable domain (other parts from reference TRBV7-6 and TRBJ2-1): GAGVSQSPRYKVTKRGQDVALRCDPISGHVSLYWYRQALGQGPEFLTYFNYEAQQDKSGLPNDRFSAERPEGSISTLTIQRTEQRDSAMYRCASSPFGGNNEQFFGPGTRLTVL.

The chain recombines TRBV15 with TRBJ1-4, with D uncertain. The CDR3 has 15 amino acids. Germline lookup yields CDR1 LNHNV and CDR2 YYDKDF (reference sequence). V was clipped by 1 base and J by 6 bases, with 12 bases between them. Written as DNA, the CDR3 is TGTGCCACCAGCAGAGGTGACATTCGAGATGAAAAACTGTTTTTT. Protein: CATSRGDIRDEKLFF.

The V gene is TRBV5-4, the J gene TRBJ1-5, with no clear D. The germline gives CDR1 SGHNT, CDR2 YYREEE (reference sequence). Trimming pared 4 bases from V and 2 bases from J, leaving 10 bases between. The CDR3 contains 14 residues. The CDR3 is CASSPWGGNQPQHF. Here the CDR3 DNA reads TGTGCCAGCAGCCCTTGGGGAGGCAATCAGCCCCAGCATTTT. The variable domain in full, with the rest retrieved from reference TRBV5-4 and TRBJ1-5, is ETGVTQSPTHLIKTRGQQVTLRCSSQSGHNTVSWYQQALGQGPQFIFQYYREEENGRGNFPPRFSGLQFPNYSSELNVNALELDDSALYLCASSPWGGNQPQHFGDGTRLSIL.

V usage is TRBV19 and J usage is TRBJ2-6; D may be TRBD1 (6 bases). The CDR3 is made up of 17 amino acids. The germline V gene has CDR1 LNHDA and CDR2 SQIVND (reference sequence). Trimming removed 3 bases from V and 0 bases from J, with 12 bases in between. Here the CDR3 reads CASSIGGRSSGANVLTF. The CDR3, as DNA: TGTGCCAGTAGTATTGGGGGCAGGAGCTCTGGGGCCAACGTCCTGACTTTC. The variable domain in full, with the rest retrieved from reference TRBV19 and TRBJ2-6, is DGGITQSPKYLFRKEGQNVTLSCEQNLNHDAMYWYRQDPGQGLRLIYYSQIVNDFQKGDIAEGYSVSREKKESFPLTVTSAQKNPTAFYLCASSIGGRSSGANVLTFGAGSRLTVL.

The V and J genes are TRBV5-1 and TRBJ2-6, with 8 nucleotides matching TRBD1. CDR3 size: 17 residues. Germline CDR1 reads SGHRS; CDR2 reads YFSETQ. Unmatched junction bases numbered 6, after V lost 3 bases and J lost 1 base. CDR3 residues: CASSSDGQGSGANVLTF. In nucleotides, the CDR3 is TGCGCCAGCAGCTCGGACGGACAGGGATCTGGGGCCAACGTCCTGACTTTC.

V usage is TRBV12-5 and J usage is TRBJ2-1; TRBD1 aligns across 9 bases. Trimming took 4 bases from V and 0 from J; bases not matched to a gene: 4. The germline V gene encodes CDR1 LGHNT and CDR2 FRNRAP. CDR3 size: 16 residues. The CDR3 protein is CASGYGQGSSYNEQFF. The CDR3 coding sequence is TGTGCTAGTGGTTATGGACAGGGGTCCTCCTACAATGAGCAGTTCTTC.

In regard to this clone: This CDR3 fails to terminate in the conserved phenylalanine or tryptophan, so it likely reflects a read error. The chain combines TRBV30 with TRBJ1-2; a weak D match, TRBD1 (5 bases). There are 14 residues in the CDR3. Trimming removed 0 bases from V and 7 bases from J, with 15 bases in between. Germline CDR1 and CDR2: GTSNPN and SVGIG (reference sequence). The CDR3 sequence is CAWSVRRVDPGYTL. In DNA form, the CDR3 reads TGTGCCTGGAGTGTCCGCAGGGTAGATCCTGGCTACACCCTC.

The V call is TRBV7-8, the J call TRBJ2-7; D call uncertain. The CDR3 runs to 15 residues. Germline assignment: CDR1 SGHVS and CDR2 FQNEAQ. V was cut by 2 bases and J by 2 bases, with 13 bases left in between. The CDR3 region has the DNA TGTGCCAGCAGCTTATATCGGTCGGTGACCTACGAGCAGTACTTC. This encodes CASSLYRSVTYEQYF. The whole variable domain, filled in from reference TRBV7-8 and TRBJ2-7, reads GAGVSQSPRYKVAKRGQDVALRCDPISGHVSLFWYQQALGQGPEFLTYFQNEAQLDKSGLPSDRFFAERPEGSVSTLKIQRTQQEDSAVYLCASSLYRSVTYEQYFGPGTRLTVT.

The gene calls are TRBV2 and TRBJ2-1; tentative D call: TRBD1 (6 bases). Germline CDR1 is SNHLY and CDR2 is FYNNEI. The CDR3 totals 14 residues. V was shortened by 6 bases and J by 4 bases, with 13 bases between the two germline ends. In DNA form, the CDR3 reads TGTGCCAGCAGGTCCGGGACACCTTACAATGAGCAGTTCTTC. This codes for CASRSGTPYNEQFF.

This chain joins TRBV7-2 and TRBJ2-2; 7 nucleotides match TRBD1. CDR3 size: 17 residues. Germline CDR1 is SGHTA and CDR2 is FQGNSA. V dropped 1 base and J dropped 6; count of bases not matched to a gene: 11. CDR3 nucleotides: TGTGCCAGCAGCTTAGAGCGACAGGGAATGATGGCCGGGGAGCTGTTTTTT. This sequence encodes CASSLERQGMMAGELFF.

The gene calls are TRBV27 and TRBJ2-1, with TRBD1 identical over 10 bases. Germline-derived CDR1 and CDR2 are MNHEY and SMNVEV (reference sequence). With 8 bases clipped from V and 7 bases from J, the junction kept 8 bases outside the gene matches. The CDR3 contains 14 residues. The CDR3 DNA reads TGTGCCAGCTTGGGACAGGGGCGAGTAAATGAGCAGTTCTTC. This codes for CASLGQGRVNEQFF.

With regard to this clone: At one end, the junction sequence differs from germline, possibly due to a read error. The rearrangement links TRBV7-9 to TRBJ2-3; D not resolved. Germline CDR1 and CDR2: SEHNR and FQNEAQ (reference sequence). This CDR3 has 12 residues. DNA for the CDR3: TGTTCCAGCAGCTTAGCTCGAGATACGCAGTATTTT. Protein sequence: CSSSLARDTQYF. Full variable domain (outside the CDR3, taken from reference TRBV7-9 and TRBJ2-3): DTGVSQNPRHKITKRGQNVTFRCDPISEHNRLYWYRQTLGQGPEFLTYFQNEAQLEKSRLLSDRFSAERPKGSFSTLEIQRTEQGDSAMYLCSSSLARDTQYFGPGTRLTVL.

In DNA form, the CDR3 reads TGCAGCGTTCCCGACAGAACATTTGACTACACCTTC. This codes for CSVPDRTFDYTF. The chain is built from TRBV29-1 and TRBJ1-2, with a possible D match to TRBD1 (5 bases). This CDR3 comprises 12 residues. V lost 5 bases, J lost 10 bases, and 17 bases lay in between. Germline values: CDR1 SQVTM, CDR2 ANQGSEA.